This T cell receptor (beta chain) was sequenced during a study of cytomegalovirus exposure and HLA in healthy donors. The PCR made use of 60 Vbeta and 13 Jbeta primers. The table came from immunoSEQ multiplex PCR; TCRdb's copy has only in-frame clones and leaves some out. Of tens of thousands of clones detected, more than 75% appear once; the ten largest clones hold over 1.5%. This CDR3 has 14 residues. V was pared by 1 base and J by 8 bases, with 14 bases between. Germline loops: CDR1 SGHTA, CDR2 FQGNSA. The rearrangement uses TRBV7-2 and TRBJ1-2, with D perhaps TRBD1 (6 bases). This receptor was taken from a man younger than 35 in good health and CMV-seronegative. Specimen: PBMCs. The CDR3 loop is CASSLVPQGQGYTF. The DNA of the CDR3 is TGTGCCAGCAGCTTAGTTCCCCAGGGGCAGGGCTACACCTTC.